The clone carrying this TCR beta chain was counted a few times. What it binds is not known. Trimming removed 2 bases from V and 5 bases from J; junction bases left unmatched: 7. Per the germline V gene, CDR1 is SEHNR and CDR2 is FQNEAQ (reference sequence). The CDR3 is 16 amino acids. This sample was included in a study of blood T cells in healthy people across ages. Regarding the study as a whole: Whereas aged donors had fewer naive CD4+ cells, long-lived donors had more of them and higher diversity.

Sample-barcoded 5' priming and a J-beta primer mix drove a second PCR of roughly 6 to 12 cycles. MiXCR, applied by TCRdb to the 5' RACE reads, yields one record per CDR3 protein. The sample shows 800,000 to 1,300,000 distinct CDR3 sequences, under 30% of them seen only once. These data also formed part of another study, on T cells of mothers and their children. That source reports: Each child contributed roughly 3.2 million TCR beta CDR3 reads, while each mother contributed over 8 million. Sequencing revealed no T cell clones that were persistent and microchimeric.

This chain joins TRBV7-9 and TRBJ1-4; the match to TRBD1 covers 8 bases. The sample consisted of blood. This receptor was taken from a girl aged 2 to 9 in good health. Written as DNA, the CDR3 is TGTGCCAGCAGCTTACTCATCGGGACAGGCAATGAAAAACTGTTTTTT. It specifies CASSLLIGTGNEKLFF.